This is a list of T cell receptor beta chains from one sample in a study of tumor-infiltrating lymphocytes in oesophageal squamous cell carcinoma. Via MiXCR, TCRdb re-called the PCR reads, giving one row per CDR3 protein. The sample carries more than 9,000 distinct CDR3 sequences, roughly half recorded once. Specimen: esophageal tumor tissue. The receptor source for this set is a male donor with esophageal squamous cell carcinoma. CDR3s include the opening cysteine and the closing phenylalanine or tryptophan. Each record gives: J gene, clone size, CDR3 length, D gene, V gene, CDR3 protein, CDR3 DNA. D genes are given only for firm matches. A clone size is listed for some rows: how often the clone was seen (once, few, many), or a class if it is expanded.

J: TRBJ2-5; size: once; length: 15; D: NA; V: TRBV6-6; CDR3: CASSYDSRPRETQYF; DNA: TGTGCCAGCAGTTACGACAGCCGGCCACGAGAGACCCAGTACTTC
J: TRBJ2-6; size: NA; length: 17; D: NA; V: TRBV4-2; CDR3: CASSQESSTSGANVLTF; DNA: TGTGCCAGCAGCCAAGAAAGTTCGACCTCTGGGGCCAACGTCCTGACTTTC
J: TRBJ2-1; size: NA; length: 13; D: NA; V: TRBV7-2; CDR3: CASSLALYNEQFF; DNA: TGTGCCAGCAGCTTAGCACTTTACAATGAGCAGTTCTTC
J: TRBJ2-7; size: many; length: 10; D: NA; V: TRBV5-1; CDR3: CASSLLCRYF; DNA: TGCGCCAGCAGCTTGCTCTGCAGGTACTTC
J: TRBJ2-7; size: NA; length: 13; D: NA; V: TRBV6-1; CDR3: CASSERVSYEQYF; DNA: TGTGCCAGCAGTGAGAGGGTCTCCTACGAGCAGTACTTC
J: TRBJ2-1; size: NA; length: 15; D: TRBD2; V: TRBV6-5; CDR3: CASSTGTSWFNEQFF; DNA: TGTGCCAGCAGTACCGGGACTAGTTGGTTTAATGAGCAGTTCTTC
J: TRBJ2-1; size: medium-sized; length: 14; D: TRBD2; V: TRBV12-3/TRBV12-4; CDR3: CASVPGLVYNEQFF; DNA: TGTGCCAGCGTCCCGGGACTAGTGTACAATGAGCAGTTCTTC
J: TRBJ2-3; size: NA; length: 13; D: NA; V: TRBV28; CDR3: CASSSLARDTQYF; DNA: TGTGCCAGCAGCTCGCTCGCCAGGGATACGCAGTATTTT
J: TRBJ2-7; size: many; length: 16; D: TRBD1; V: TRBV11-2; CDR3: CASSPGQGIANNEQYF; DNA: TGTGCCAGCAGCCCAGGACAGGGGATTGCAAACAATGAGCAGTACTTC
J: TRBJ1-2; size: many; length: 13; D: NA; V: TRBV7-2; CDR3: CASSLGGNYGYTF; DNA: TGTGCCAGCAGCTTAGGCGGAAACTATGGCTACACCTTC
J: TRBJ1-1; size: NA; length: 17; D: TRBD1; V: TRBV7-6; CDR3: CASSLASWSGGNTEAFF; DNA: TGTGCCAGCAGCTTAGCTTCATGGTCAGGGGGGAACACTGAAGCTTTCTTT
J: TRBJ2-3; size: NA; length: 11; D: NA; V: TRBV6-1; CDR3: CASSSGATQYF; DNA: TGTGCCAGCTCTTCGGGGGCAACGCAGTATTTT
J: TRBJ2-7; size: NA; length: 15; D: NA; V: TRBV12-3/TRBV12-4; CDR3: CASSFARGSAYEQYF; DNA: TGTGCCAGCAGTTTTGCCCGGGGTAGCGCCTACGAGCAGTACTTC
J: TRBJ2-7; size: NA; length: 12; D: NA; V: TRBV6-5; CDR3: CASNGESYEQYF; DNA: TGTGCCAGCAACGGGGAAAGCTACGAGCAGTACTTC
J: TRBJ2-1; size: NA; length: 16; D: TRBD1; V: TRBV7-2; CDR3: CASSSRGGYSIQEQFF; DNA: TGTGCCAGCAGCTCACGAGGGGGCTATTCCATACAGGAGCAGTTCTTC
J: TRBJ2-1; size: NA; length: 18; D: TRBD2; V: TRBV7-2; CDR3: CASSSSLRLAETYNEQFF; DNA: TGTGCCAGCAGCTCCTCCCTGCGACTAGCGGAGACCTACAATGAGCAGTTCTTC
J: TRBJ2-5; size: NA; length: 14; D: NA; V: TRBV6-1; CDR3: CASRRDRGRETQYF; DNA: TGTGCCAGCAGACGCGACCGGGGGAGGGAGACCCAGTACTTC
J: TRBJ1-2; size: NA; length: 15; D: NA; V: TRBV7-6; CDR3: CASSLRPGENYGYTF; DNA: TGTGCCAGCAGCTTACGCCCGGGGGAAAACTATGGCTACACCTTC
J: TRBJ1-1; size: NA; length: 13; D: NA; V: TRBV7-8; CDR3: CASSFREGAEAFF; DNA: TGTGCCAGCAGCTTCAGGGAAGGGGCTGAAGCTTTCTTT
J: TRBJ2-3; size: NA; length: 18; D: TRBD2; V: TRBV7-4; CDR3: CASSSVGLAGRFTDTQYF; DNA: TGTGCCAGCAGTTCAGTGGGACTAGCGGGAAGGTTCACAGATACGCAGTATTTT
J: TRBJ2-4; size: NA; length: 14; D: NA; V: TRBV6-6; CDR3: CASSYGPPGNIQYF; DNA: TGTGCCAGCAGTTACGGGCCCCCAGGGAACATTCAGTACTTC
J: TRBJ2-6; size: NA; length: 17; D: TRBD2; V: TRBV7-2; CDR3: CASSLGLAGAGANVLTF; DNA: TGTGCCAGCAGCTTGGGACTAGCGGGAGCTGGGGCCAACGTCCTGACTTTC
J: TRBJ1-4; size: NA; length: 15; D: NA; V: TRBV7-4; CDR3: CASSLRSQGNEKLFF; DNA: TGTGCCAGCAGCTTAAGGAGCCAGGGAAACGAAAAACTGTTTTTT
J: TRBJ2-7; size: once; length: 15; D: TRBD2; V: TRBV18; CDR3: CASSTGLAGGAEQYF; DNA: TGTGCCAGCTCAACGGGACTAGCGGGAGGTGCCGAGCAGTACTTC
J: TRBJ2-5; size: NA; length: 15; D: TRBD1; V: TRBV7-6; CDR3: CASSYGQGPQETQYF; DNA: TGTGCCAGCAGCTACGGACAGGGACCCCAAGAGACCCAGTACTTC
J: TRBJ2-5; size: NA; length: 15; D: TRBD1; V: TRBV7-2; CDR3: CASSFDRAFAETQYF; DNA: TGTGCCAGCAGCTTCGACAGGGCTTTTGCGGAGACCCAGTACTTC
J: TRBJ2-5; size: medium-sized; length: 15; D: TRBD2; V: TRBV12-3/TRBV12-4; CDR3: CASSLGRGGQETQYF; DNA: TGTGCCAGCAGTTTGGGGCGGGGGGGCCAAGAGACCCAGTACTTC
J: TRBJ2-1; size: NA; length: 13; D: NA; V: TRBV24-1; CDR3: CATRKGARDEQFF; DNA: TGTGCCACCAGGAAGGGAGCCAGGGATGAGCAGTTCTTC
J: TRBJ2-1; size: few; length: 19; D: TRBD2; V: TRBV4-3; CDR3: CASSHPGLAEGSSYNEQFF; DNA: TGCGCCAGCAGCCACCCGGGACTAGCGGAGGGATCCTCCTACAATGAGCAGTTCTTC
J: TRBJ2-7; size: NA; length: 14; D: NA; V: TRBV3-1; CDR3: CASSQDLQSYEQYF; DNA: TGTGCCAGCAGCCAAGATTTACAGAGCTACGAGCAGTACTTC
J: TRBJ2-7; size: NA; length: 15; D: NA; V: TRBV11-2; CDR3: CASSLQATPTFEQYF; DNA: TGTGCCAGCAGCTTACAAGCCACGCCCACCTTCGAGCAGTACTTC
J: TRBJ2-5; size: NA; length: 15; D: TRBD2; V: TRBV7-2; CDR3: CASSLLAGLQETQYF; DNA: TGTGCCAGCAGCTTGCTAGCGGGACTCCAAGAGACCCAGTACTTC
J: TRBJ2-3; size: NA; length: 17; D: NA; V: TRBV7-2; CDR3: CASSPLGARGGTDTQYF; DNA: TGTGCCAGCAGCCCTTTAGGCGCTCGAGGGGGGACAGATACGCAGTATTTT
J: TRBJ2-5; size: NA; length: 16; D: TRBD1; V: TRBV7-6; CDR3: CASSLGSQGARETQYF; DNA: TGTGCCAGCAGCTTAGGAAGCCAGGGGGCGAGGGAGACCCAGTACTTC
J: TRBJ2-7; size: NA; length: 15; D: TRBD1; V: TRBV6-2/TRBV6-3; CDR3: CASSPSGTVSYEQYF; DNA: TGTGCCAGCAGTCCCTCCGGGACAGTCTCCTACGAGCAGTACTTC
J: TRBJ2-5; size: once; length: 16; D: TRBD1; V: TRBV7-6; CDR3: CASSPQQGSARETQYF; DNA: TGTGCCAGCAGCCCCCAACAGGGGTCTGCGAGAGAGACCCAGTACTTC
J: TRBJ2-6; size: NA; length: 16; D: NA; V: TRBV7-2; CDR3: CASSFGVSSGANVLTF; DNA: TGTGCCAGCAGCTTCGGGGTTAGCTCTGGGGCCAACGTCCTGACTTTC
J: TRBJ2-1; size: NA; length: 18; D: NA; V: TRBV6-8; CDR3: CASSYSGRGSSSYNEQFF; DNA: TGTGCCAGCAGTTACTCGGGACGGGGGAGTAGCTCCTACAATGAGCAGTTCTTC
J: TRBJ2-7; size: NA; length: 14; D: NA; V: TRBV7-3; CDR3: CASSGQGPYNEQYF; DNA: TGTGCCAGCAGCGGGCAGGGCCCCTACAATGAGCAGTACTTC
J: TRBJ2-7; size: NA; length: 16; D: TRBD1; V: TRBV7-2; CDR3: CASSLDFGTATYEQYF; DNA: TGTGCCAGCAGCTTAGACTTCGGGACAGCGACCTACGAGCAGTACTTC
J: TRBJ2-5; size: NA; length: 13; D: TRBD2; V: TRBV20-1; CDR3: CSAERRTRKTQYF; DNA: TGCAGTGCTGAGCGAAGGACTAGAAAGACCCAGTACTTC
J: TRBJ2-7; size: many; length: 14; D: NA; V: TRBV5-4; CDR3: CASSQFTGLNEQYF; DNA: TGTGCCAGCAGCCAATTTACAGGTCTCAACGAGCAGTACTTC
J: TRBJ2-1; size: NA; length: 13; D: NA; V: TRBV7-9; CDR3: CASSLGRHNEQFF; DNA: TGTGCCAGCAGCTTAGGAAGACACAATGAGCAGTTCTTC
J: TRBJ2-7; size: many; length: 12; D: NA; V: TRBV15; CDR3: CATSSNRAEQYF; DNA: TGTGCCACCAGCTCCAACAGGGCCGAGCAGTACTTC
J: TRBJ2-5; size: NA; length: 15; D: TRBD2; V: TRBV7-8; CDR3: CASSYGTSGGGEQYF; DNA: TGTGCCAGCAGCTACGGGACTAGCGGGGGCGGGGAGCAGTACTTC
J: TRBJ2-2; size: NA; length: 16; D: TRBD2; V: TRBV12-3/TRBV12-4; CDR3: CASSRTSGKNTGELFF; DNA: TGTGCCAGCAGTCGGACTAGCGGAAAGAACACCGGGGAGCTGTTTTTT
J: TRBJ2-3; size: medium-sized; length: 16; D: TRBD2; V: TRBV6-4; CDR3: CASSEQAGGGTDTQYF; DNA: TGTGCCAGCAGTGAACAAGCGGGAGGGGGGACAGATACGCAGTATTTT
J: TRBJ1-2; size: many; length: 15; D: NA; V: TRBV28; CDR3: CASSLTGPFIYGYTF; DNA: TGTGCCAGCAGCCTCACGGGCCCTTTTATCTATGGCTACACCTTC
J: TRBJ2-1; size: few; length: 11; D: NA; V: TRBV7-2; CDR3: CASSLRHEQFF; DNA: TGTGCCAGCAGCTTACGGCATGAGCAGTTCTTC
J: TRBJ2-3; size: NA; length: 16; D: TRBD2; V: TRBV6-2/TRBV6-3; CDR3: CASSYLRGGWTDTQYF; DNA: TGTGCCAGCAGTTACTTGCGGGGGGGCTGGACAGATACGCAGTATTTT
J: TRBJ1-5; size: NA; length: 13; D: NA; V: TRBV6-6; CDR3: CASRFRGSQPQHF; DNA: TGTGCCAGCAGATTCAGGGGATCTCAGCCCCAGCATTTT
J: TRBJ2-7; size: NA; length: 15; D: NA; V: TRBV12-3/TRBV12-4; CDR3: CASSPTQVGENKQYF; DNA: TGTGCCAGCAGCCCCACTCAGGTCGGGGAGAACAAGCAGTACTTC
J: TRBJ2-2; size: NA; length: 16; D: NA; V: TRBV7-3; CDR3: CASSLLGGVNTGELFF; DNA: TGTGCCAGCAGCTTACTCGGCGGCGTGAACACCGGGGAGCTGTTTTTT